These T cell receptor beta chains were read from a single sample in a study of PD-1 blockade in classical Hodgkin lymphoma. Clones were read by immunoSEQ multiplex PCR, and TCRdb kept only the in-frame ones, dropping some. The sample yields around 91,000 clones, around 90% seen once. Source: peripheral blood mononuclear cells (PBMCs), taken at baseline. These receptors all come from a human donor with classical Hodgkin lymphoma. The CDR3 runs from the conserved cysteine through the conserved F or W. The order of the fields is V gene, J gene, D gene, clone size, CDR3 DNA, CDR3 protein. The D gene is left open where the match is weak. The listing skips clone size in some rows; elsewhere it reads once, few, many or a size class.

>TRBV4-2|TRBJ1-2|-|few
TGTGCCAGCAGCCGGATCGGAGGGGACTATGGCTACACCTTC
CASSRIGGDYGYTF
>TRBV11-1|TRBJ2-7|TRBD2|-
TGTGCCAGCAGCCCGGGATCGAGACTAGCGGTCTACGAGCAGTACTTC
CASSPGSRLAVYEQYF
>TRBV7-2|TRBJ2-1|TRBD2|-
TGTGCCAGCAGCTCGGGACTAGCGGAGCCCGCGAACTACAATGAGCAGTTCTTC
CASSSGLAEPANYNEQFF
>TRBV4-1|TRBJ1-3|-|-
TGCGCCAGCAGCCAAGAAGTGGCGGGAAACTCTGGAAACACCATATATTTT
CASSQEVAGNSGNTIYF
>TRBV2|TRBJ2-2|TRBD2|-
TGTGCCAGCAGTACTAGCGGGAGCGCCGGGGAGCTGTTTTTT
CASSTSGSAGELFF
>TRBV6-6|TRBJ2-1|TRBD2|-
TGTGCCAGCAGTCCTGCTAGCGGGAGGGCTGAGCAGTTCTTC
CASSPASGRAEQFF
>TRBV19|TRBJ1-3|-|-
TGTGCCAGTAGTACCCGACTGAAAGGAAACACCATATATTTT
CASSTRLKGNTIYF
>TRBV6-1|TRBJ2-6|-|-
TGTGCCAGCAGTGTTACAGGTGGGGCCAACGTCCTGACTTTC
CASSVTGGANVLTF
>TRBV6-5|TRBJ2-3|-|-
TGTGCCAGCAGTTACCGACAGGGCACAGATACGCAGTATTTT
CASSYRQGTDTQYF
>TRBV5-1|TRBJ2-2|TRBD1|-
TGCGCCAGCAGAAGGACAGGGTCAATAACGAACACCGGGGAGCTGTTTTTT
CASRRTGSITNTGELFF
>TRBV6-6|TRBJ1-2|TRBD1|-
TGTGCCAGCAGTTTTCAACAGGGGGCGCGAGGCTACACCTTC
CASSFQQGARGYTF
>TRBV4-2|TRBJ2-1|-|-
TGTGCCAGCAGCCAAGCACGGCATGAGCAGTTCTTC
CASSQARHEQFF
>TRBV11-2|TRBJ1-1|TRBD1|-
TGTGCCAGCAGCTTAGCCCTGGGCAGGGGGACCACTGAAGCTTTCTTT
CASSLALGRGTTEAFF
>TRBV5-4|TRBJ1-1|TRBD1|once
TGTGCCAGCAGCTTGGTTACAGGGGTTCCCACTGAAGCTTTCTTT
CASSLVTGVPTEAFF
>TRBV29-1|TRBJ2-5|-|-
TGCAGCGGAGGGTATGGGGGTCAAGAGACCCAGTACTTC
CSGGYGGQETQYF
>TRBV19|TRBJ1-1|TRBD1|-
TGTGCCAGCACAGGGGGCGCAAAAGCTTTCTTT
CASTGGAKAFF
>TRBV5-1|TRBJ2-3|-|once
TGCGCCAGCAGCCCGAGTGGCGATCGGACAGATACGCAGTATTTT
CASSPSGDRTDTQYF
>TRBV6-6|TRBJ1-1|-|-
TGTGCCAGCAGTAACGGTCCGGGGGGGATCGACACTGAAGCTTTCTTT
CASSNGPGGIDTEAFF
>TRBV7-9|TRBJ1-1|-|-
TGTGCCAGCAGATACTACGGGGGTAGGGACACTGAAGCTTTCTTT
CASRYYGGRDTEAFF
>TRBV4-1|TRBJ1-2|-|once
TGCGCCAGCAGCCAAGAGTGGGATGGCTACACCTTC
CASSQEWDGYTF
>TRBV19|TRBJ1-1|TRBD1|-
TGTGCCAGTTCGTCTAGGACAGGAGAAGCTTTCTTT
CASSSRTGEAFF
>TRBV18|TRBJ2-7|-|-
TGTGCCAGCTCACCACCCGTCGTGGCGACCCCGCTCCGAGGGGGCTCCTACGAGCAGTACTTC
CASSPPVVATPLRGGSYEQYF
>TRBV6-1|TRBJ1-5|-|-
TGTGCCAGCAATCGACGGGGGGATCAGCCCCAGCATTTT
CASNRRGDQPQHF
>TRBV6-5|TRBJ1-1|-|few
TGTGCCAGCAGTGAAAGCGCCTACAGGGCTGAAGCTTTCTTT
CASSESAYRAEAFF
>TRBV11-2|TRBJ2-5|TRBD2|-
TGTGCCAGCAGCTCCCCCCGGGGGGAAGAGACCCAGTACTTC
CASSSPRGEETQYF
>TRBV28|TRBJ2-3|-|-
TGTGCCAGCAGTAACCCCGGGGTGCGTACGCAGTATTTT
CASSNPGVRTQYF
>TRBV19|TRBJ2-5|TRBD1|-
TGTGCCAGTAGTAGCCTGGACAGGAACCAAGAGACCCAGTACTTC
CASSSLDRNQETQYF
>TRBV19|TRBJ1-2|-|-
TGTGCCAGCGCCACATTGGAGGGCTACACCTTC
CASATLEGYTF
>TRBV29-1|TRBJ1-1|-|-
TGCAGCGTAGCCCAACTTCCAGGGTTTGGTAGACACACTGAAGCTTTCTTT
CSVAQLPGFGRHTEAFF
>TRBV5-1|TRBJ2-3|TRBD2|-
TGCGCCAGCAGCCCGTGGGGACTAGCGCGGACGGATAGCACAGATACGCAGTATTTT
CASSPWGLARTDSTDTQYF
>TRBV14|TRBJ2-1|-|once
TGTGCCAGCAGCCAAGATCTGGTCGGGGAGTCACGGCAGTTCTTC
CASSQDLVGESRQFF
>TRBV11-2|TRBJ1-1|TRBD1|once
TGTGCCAGCAGCTTCGGGACAGCGAACACTGAAGCTTTCTTT
CASSFGTANTEAFF
>TRBV28|TRBJ1-2|-|-
TGTGCCAGCAGGACCGGGACGGACTACTATGGCTACACCTTC
CASRTGTDYYGYTF
>TRBV19|TRBJ2-2|TRBD2|once
TGTGCCAGTAGTATAGATGAGAGGTCTAGCGGGAACACCGGGGAGCTGTTTTTT
CASSIDERSSGNTGELFF
>TRBV30|TRBJ1-1|-|-
TGTGCCTGGCAAGGGGGTTCGCGCGCTTTCTTT
CAWQGGSRAFF
>TRBV4-1|TRBJ2-6|-|-
TGCGCCAGCAGCCTAACAGGTTCCGAGGCCAACGTCCTGACTTTC
CASSLTGSEANVLTF
>TRBV5-4|TRBJ2-3|TRBD2|-
TGTGCCAGCAGCCGATGGGGGGGAGGAGGCACAGATACGCAGTATTTT
CASSRWGGGGTDTQYF
>TRBV5-4|TRBJ1-3|-|-
TGTGCCAGCAGCCCTTCCGGGCCAGAGGGGAACACCATATATTTT
CASSPSGPEGNTIYF
>TRBV6-5|TRBJ2-1|-|once
TGTGCCAGCAGTTACCATGCAGGGGATGAGCAGTTCTTC
CASSYHAGDEQFF
>TRBV28|TRBJ2-3|TRBD2|-
TGTGCCAGCAGTTTATTACGGGAGGATAGCACAGATACGCAGTATTTT
CASSLLREDSTDTQYF